This T cell receptor beta chain came from a study of blood T cell repertoires in COVID-19. Study-level information: Material from acute and convalescent COVID-19 was sourced from the United States, Italy and Spain.

Sequencing used immunoSEQ multiplex PCR; TCRdb keeps in-frame clones, though not all of them. The sample shows about 220,000 clones, about nine tenths of them seen only once. The clonotype was recovered from a man aged 40-50 years with acute or convalescent COVID-19. Sequencing used peripheral blood.

The CDR3 bases are TGTGCCAGCAGTCCTAGACAAGGGCAGGGAGAGACCCAGTACTTC. Translation gives CASSPRQGQGETQYF. The V gene is TRBV14, the J gene TRBJ2-5; possible D gene TRBD1, 5 bases. V lost 6 bases, J lost 4 bases, and 18 bases lay in between. CDR1 and CDR2 from the germline V gene are SGHDN and FVKESK. CDR3 length equals 15 residues.